These 25 T cell receptor beta chains were all obtained from the same sample, sequenced in a study of T cells after yellow fever vaccination (dated by TCRdb to between 2018 and 2021). The treatment or condition label corresponds to: live attenuated yellow fever vaccine strain. Libraries were constructed by 5' RACE. Data came from an Illumina HiSeq 2500. TCRdb handled the public reads itself, with Q25 trimming in fastp and clone calling in MiXCR, and kept productive beta chains. Each entry is one CDR3 protein sequence, shown with its most common DNA and genes. The sample has hundreds of thousands of distinct CDR3 sequences on record, 13% of them singletons. The ten most abundant clones make up more than 12% of the sample. The specimen was PBMCs, collected on the day of the yellow fever booster vaccination. These receptors were collected from a man aged 25-40 years who received the YFV17D yellow fever vaccine.

CDR3 residues: CAWSSRAQPQHF. CDR3 nucleotide sequence: TGTGCCTGGAGCTCGAGGGCCCAGCCCCAGCATTTT. The J gene is TRBJ1-5, the V gene TRBV30; D not certain. Trimming shortened V by 3 bases and J by 7 bases, and 10 bases separated the two germline ends. This CDR3 spans 12 amino acids. The germline CDR1 and CDR2 sequences are GTSNPN and SVGIG (reference sequence).

This clonotype was detected a few times. This sequence joins TRBV5-6 and TRBJ2-3, with 9 nucleotides matching TRBD2. Trimming removed 0 bases from V and 5 bases from J; junction bases left unmatched: 4. This CDR3 comprises 15 residues. Germline V gives CDR1 SGHDT, CDR2 YYEEEE. The CDR3 reads CASSLDLAGIDTQYF. CDR3 nucleotide sequence: TGTGCCAGCAGCTTGGATCTAGCGGGAATAGATACGCAGTATTTT.

A few counts support this clonotype. The chain employs TRBV20-1 and TRBJ2-1; TRBD1 might be the D (5 bases). The CDR3 extends over 12 amino acids. V was clipped by 6 bases and J by 6 bases, with 12 bases between them. Germline V gene lookup returns CDR1 DFQATT and CDR2 SNEGSKA (reference sequence). The CDR3 sequence is CSARAPPNEQFF. CDR3 in DNA: TGCAGTGCCAGGGCCCCACCCAATGAGCAGTTCTTC.

In this sample, this clonotype turned up a few times. CDR3 in DNA: TGCAGTGCTAGCTTGAACAGGGGGAGTTTCAATCAGCCCCAGCATTTT. This gives the protein CSASLNRGSFNQPQHF. J is TRBJ1-5 and V is TRBV20-1; 8 bases map to TRBD1. The junction had 10 bases not matched to a gene; V was cut back by 3 bases and J by 3 bases. Germline loops: CDR1 DFQATT, CDR2 SNEGSKA (reference sequence). This CDR3 region has 16 residues.

This clonotype was detected a few times. The rearrangement uses TRBV3-1 and TRBJ2-3, with 8 bases that match TRBD2. CDR1 and CDR2 (germline): LGHDT, YNNKEL (reference sequence). V dropped 6 bases and J dropped 2; count of bases not matched to a gene: 7. The CDR3 is 15 residues long. CDR3 coding DNA: TGTGCCAGCAGTCTACGAGCGGGAGTCACAGATACGCAGTATTTT. Amino acid sequence: CASSLRAGVTDTQYF.

V usage is TRBV24-1 and J usage is TRBJ2-3, with D hard to call. The CDR3 extends over 16 amino acids. The germline V and J ends were trimmed by 4 bases and 4 bases, with 17 bases remaining between them. Germline CDR1 and CDR2: KGHDR and SFDVKD. For the CDR3, the DNA is TGTGCCACCAGTGACCCGCGGTCGTTAGTACCAGATACGCAGTATTTT. Protein sequence: CATSDPRSLVPDTQYF.

Only a few counts were recorded for this clonotype. This chain joins TRBV7-2 and TRBJ2-7; 12 bases fit TRBD2. The J segment lost 5 bases and the V segment lost 3 bases, leaving 2 bases of the junction unmatched. CDR1 and CDR2 from the germline V gene are SGHTA and FQGNSA. The CDR3 has 14 amino acids. Here the CDR3 reads CASSLRTSGNEQYF. DNA of the CDR3: TGTGCCAGCAGCTTGAGGACTAGCGGGAACGAGCAGTACTTC. Full variable domain (missing parts from reference TRBV7-2 and TRBJ2-7): GAGVSQSPSNKVTEKGKDVELRCDPISGHTALYWYRQSLGQGLEFLIYFQGNSAPDKSGLPSDRFSAERTGGSVSTLTIQRTQQEDSAVYLCASSLRTSGNEQYFGPGTRLTVT.

This clonotype was seen a few times. The chain is built from TRBV4-3 and TRBJ1-1; no clear D. The CDR3 has 18 amino acids. Trimming removed 0 bases from V and 0 bases from J, with 17 bases in between. CDR1 LGHNA and CDR2 YSLEER come from the germline V gene. CDR3 in DNA: TGCGCCAGCAGCCAAGATAGGGCAGAGTACCTCATGAACACTGAAGCTTTCTTT. Amino acids: CASSQDRAEYLMNTEAFF.

This clonotype was seen only a few times. This chain connects TRBV7-2 to TRBJ2-5; D is unresolved. Trimming cost V 3 bases and J 3 bases, with 11 bases left between them. The CDR3 contains 14 residues. Germline CDR1 reads SGHTA; CDR2 reads FQGNSA. Written as DNA, the CDR3 is TGTGCCAGCAGCTTTGGTGCTCACAAAGAGACCCAGTACTTC. Residues: CASSFGAHKETQYF.

In DNA form, the CDR3 reads TGTGCCACCAGCAGGGACTATCGGAACGAGCAGTACTTC. It translates to CATSRDYRNEQYF. The V gene is TRBV15, the J gene TRBJ2-7; a weak D match, TRBD2 (6 bases). This CDR3 is 13 amino acids long. Germline CDR1 is LNHNV and CDR2 is YYDKDF (reference sequence). Trimming cost V 3 bases and J 5 bases, with 11 bases left between them.

This chain joins TRBV12-3 or TRBV12-4 and TRBJ2-1; D not certain. The CDR3 extends over 11 amino acids. V lost 1 base to trimming and J lost 11 bases, with 6 bases between them. CDR3 sequence (DNA): TGTGCCAGCAGTTTAGGGACCAAGCAGTTCTTC. It encodes CASSLGTKQFF.

This clonotype was found a few times. This chain uses TRBV12-3 or TRBV12-4 with TRBJ1-1; no definite D call. CDR3 size: 15 residues. V was trimmed by 3 bases and J by 1 base, leaving 12 bases between them. In nucleotides, the CDR3 is TGTGCCAGCAGTTTTTCGAGCGCCCGGAACACTGAAGCTTTCTTT. Encoded protein: CASSFSSARNTEAFF.

Only a few counts were recorded for this clonotype. This chain uses TRBV6-1 with TRBJ1-1, with no clear D. The CDR3 loop spans 13 amino acids. The V gene lost 2 bases and the J gene lost 4 bases, with 8 bases spanning the gap. Germline CDR1 and CDR2: MNHNS and SASEGT. The CDR3 DNA sequence: TGTGCCAGCAGTGAACACAGACCCACTGAAGCTTTCTTT. It specifies CASSEHRPTEAFF.

The V and J genes are TRBV27 and TRBJ2-1; D may be TRBD2 (6 bases). Trimming shortened V by 4 bases and J by 3 bases, and 13 bases separated the two germline ends. The CDR3 is 15 residues long. Germline values: CDR1 MNHEY, CDR2 SMNVEV (reference sequence). The CDR3 sequence is CASSSGGPLYNEQFF. Here the CDR3 DNA reads TGTGCCAGCAGTTCCGGAGGGCCCCTCTACAATGAGCAGTTCTTC.

This clonotype was detected only a few times. The chain combines TRBV20-1 with TRBJ2-1, with 9 bases lining up with TRBD1. CDR1 is DFQATT and CDR2 is SNEGSKA in the germline V gene (reference sequence). The CDR3 length is 14 residues. V shed 6 bases and J 10 bases; nucleotides not matched to a gene: 13. CDR3: CSATSGTGLMEQFF. The CDR3 coding sequence is TGCAGTGCCACCTCCGGGACAGGGTTGATGGAGCAGTTCTTC.

The chain couples TRBV7-2 to TRBJ2-1; 13 positions agree with TRBD2. Trimming took 5 bases from V and 8 from J; bases not matched to a gene: 6. Per the germline V gene, CDR1 is SGHTA and CDR2 is FQGNSA. The CDR3 sequence is 15 residues long. CDR3 in amino acids: CASSGTSGTLHEQFF. CDR3 in DNA: TGTGCCAGCAGCGGGACTAGCGGGACTCTCCATGAGCAGTTCTTC. Based on the CDR3 plus reference TRBV7-2 and TRBJ2-1, the full variable domain is GAGVSQSPSNKVTEKGKDVELRCDPISGHTALYWYRQSLGQGLEFLIYFQGNSAPDKSGLPSDRFSAERTGGSVSTLTIQRTQQEDSAVYLCASSGTSGTLHEQFFGPGTRLTVL.

The CDR3 coding sequence is TGTGCCAGCAGCTATATAATGGGGTCTGGAAACACCATATATTTT. The encoded protein is CASSYIMGSGNTIYF. The rearrangement uses TRBV12-3 or TRBV12-4 and TRBJ1-3; D remains unclear. V lost 6 bases, J lost 1 base, and 13 bases lay in between. This CDR3 spans 15 amino acids.

This clonotype was picked up a small number of times. The V call is TRBV5-1, the J call TRBJ2-1; D assignment may be TRBD1 or TRBD2 (6 bases each). Germline-derived CDR1 and CDR2 are SGHRS and YFSETQ. V dropped 2 bases and J dropped 8 bases, with 14 bases sitting between them. The CDR3 is made up of 14 amino acids. The CDR3 region is CASSLSGGPDEQFF. CDR3 in DNA: TGCGCCAGCAGCTTATCCGGGGGCCCCGATGAGCAGTTCTTC.

This clonotype was detected only a few times. The V gene is TRBV20-1, the J gene TRBJ2-3; D perhaps matches TRBD1 (5 bases). The ends were cut back, 1 base at V and 2 bases at J, with 19 bases in the middle. Germline V gene data show CDR1 as DFQATT and CDR2 as SNEGSKA (reference sequence). The CDR3 sequence is 17 residues long. Written as DNA, the CDR3 is TGCAGTGCTAGAGGCAGGGATGGGGTGGAGTCCACAGATACGCAGTATTTT. It yields the protein CSARGRDGVESTDTQYF.

This clonotype was recorded at least ten times. The V call is TRBV28, the J call TRBJ2-3, with TRBD1 identical over 7 bases. V shed 6 bases, J shed 6 bases, and the junction held 15 bases outside the gene matches. Looked up from germline, CDR1 is MDHEN and CDR2 is SYDVKM. The CDR3 is 16 amino acids. CDR3 protein: CASRTLWDSLMDTQYF. CDR3 DNA: TGTGCCAGCAGAACTCTCTGGGACAGCCTAATGGATACGCAGTATTTT.

The chain employs TRBV6-5 and TRBJ2-2; tentative D call: TRBD1 (6 bases). The germline V and J ends were trimmed by 4 bases and 0 bases, with 21 bases remaining between them. This CDR3 comprises 19 residues. Looked up from germline, CDR1 is MNHEY and CDR2 is SVGAGI. Here the CDR3 reads CASSSKMWNGGPNTGELFF. CDR3 in DNA: TGTGCCAGCAGTTCCAAAATGTGGAATGGGGGCCCGAACACCGGGGAGCTGTTTTTT.

In its sample, this clonotype was seen a few times. The gene calls are TRBV29-1 and TRBJ2-3, with 11 nucleotides matching TRBD2. Per germline, CDR1 SQVTM and CDR2 ANQGSEA. With V trimmed by 4 bases and J by 7 bases, 10 bases remained unmatched. This CDR3 region has 15 residues. The CDR3 DNA reads TGCAGCGTTGGCCTACTAGCGGGAGATGGAAATACGCAGTATTTT. It is translated as CSVGLLAGDGNTQYF.

The table lists this clonotype with many counts. The chain has TRBV11-2 and TRBJ2-3, with D perhaps TRBD2 (5 bases). The CDR3 runs 14 residues. V dropped 2 bases and J dropped 1 base, with 7 bases sitting between them. Germline-derived CDR1 and CDR2 are SGHAT and FQNNGV. CDR3 coding DNA: TGTGCCAGCAGCTTAATGGAGGGCACAGATACGCAGTATTTT. This gives the protein CASSLMEGTDTQYF.

The table lists this clonotype with a few counts. The chain links TRBV10-3 to TRBJ2-1; D is possibly TRBD1 (7 bases). CDR3 length: 15 residues. The V gene's germline CDR1 is ENHRY and CDR2 SYGVKD. V lost 2 bases and J lost 5, with 13 bases in between. The CDR3: CAISEPGGKDNEQFF. In nucleotides, the CDR3 is TGTGCCATCAGTGAGCCAGGGGGGAAAGACAATGAGCAGTTCTTC.

V and J are TRBV6-2 or TRBV6-3 and TRBJ2-3; a possible D gene is TRBD1 (5 bases). CDR3 length equals 13 residues. V dropped 6 bases and J dropped 6 bases, with 13 bases sitting between them. CDR1 is MNHEY, CDR2 SVGEGT, per germline. The CDR3 DNA reads TGTGCCAGCAGGCAGGGCTTAGAGGATACGCAGTATTTT. This sequence encodes CASRQGLEDTQYF.